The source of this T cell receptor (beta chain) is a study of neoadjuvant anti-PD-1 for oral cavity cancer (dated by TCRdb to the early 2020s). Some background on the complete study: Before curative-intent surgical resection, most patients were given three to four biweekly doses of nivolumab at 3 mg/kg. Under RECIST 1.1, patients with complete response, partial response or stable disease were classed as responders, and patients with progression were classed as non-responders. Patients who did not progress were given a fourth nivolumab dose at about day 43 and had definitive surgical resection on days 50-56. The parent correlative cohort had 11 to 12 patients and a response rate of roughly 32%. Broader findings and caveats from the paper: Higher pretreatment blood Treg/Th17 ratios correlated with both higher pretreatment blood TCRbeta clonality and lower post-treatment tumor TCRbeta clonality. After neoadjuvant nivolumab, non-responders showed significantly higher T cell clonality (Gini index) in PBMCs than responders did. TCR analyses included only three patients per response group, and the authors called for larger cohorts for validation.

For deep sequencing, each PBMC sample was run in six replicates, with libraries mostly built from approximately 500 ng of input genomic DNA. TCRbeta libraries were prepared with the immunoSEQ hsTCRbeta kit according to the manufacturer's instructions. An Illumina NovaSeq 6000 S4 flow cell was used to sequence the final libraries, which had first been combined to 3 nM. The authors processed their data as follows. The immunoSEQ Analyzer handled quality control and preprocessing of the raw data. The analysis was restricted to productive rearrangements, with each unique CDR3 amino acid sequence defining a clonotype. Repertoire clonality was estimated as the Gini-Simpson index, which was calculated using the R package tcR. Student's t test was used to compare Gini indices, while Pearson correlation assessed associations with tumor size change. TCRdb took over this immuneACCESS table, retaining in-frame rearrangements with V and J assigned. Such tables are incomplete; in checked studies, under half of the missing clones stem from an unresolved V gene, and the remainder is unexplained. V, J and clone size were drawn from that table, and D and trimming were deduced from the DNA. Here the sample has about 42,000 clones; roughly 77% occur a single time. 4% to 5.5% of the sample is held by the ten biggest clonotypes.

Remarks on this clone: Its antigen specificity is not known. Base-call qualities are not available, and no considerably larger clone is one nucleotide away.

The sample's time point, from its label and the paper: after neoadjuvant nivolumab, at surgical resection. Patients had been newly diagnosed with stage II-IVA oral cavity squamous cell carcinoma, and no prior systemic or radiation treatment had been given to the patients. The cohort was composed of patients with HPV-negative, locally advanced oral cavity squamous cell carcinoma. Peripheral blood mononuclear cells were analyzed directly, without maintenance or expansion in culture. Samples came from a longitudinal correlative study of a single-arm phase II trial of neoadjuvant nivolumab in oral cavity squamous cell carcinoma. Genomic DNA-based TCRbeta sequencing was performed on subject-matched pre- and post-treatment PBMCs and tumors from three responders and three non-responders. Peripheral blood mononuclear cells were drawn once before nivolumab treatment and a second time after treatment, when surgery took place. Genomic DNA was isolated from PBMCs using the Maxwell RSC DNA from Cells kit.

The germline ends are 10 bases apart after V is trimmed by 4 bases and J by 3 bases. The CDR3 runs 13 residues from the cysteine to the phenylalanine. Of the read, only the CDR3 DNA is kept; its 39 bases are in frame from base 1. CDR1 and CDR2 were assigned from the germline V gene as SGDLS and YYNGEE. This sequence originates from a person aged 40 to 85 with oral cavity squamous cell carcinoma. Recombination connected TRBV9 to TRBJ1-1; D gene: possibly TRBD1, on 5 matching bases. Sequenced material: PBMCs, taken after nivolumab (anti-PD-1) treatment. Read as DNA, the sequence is TGTGCCAGCAGCCTCAGGGTGTACACTGAAGCTTTCTTT. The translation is CASSLRVYTEAFF.